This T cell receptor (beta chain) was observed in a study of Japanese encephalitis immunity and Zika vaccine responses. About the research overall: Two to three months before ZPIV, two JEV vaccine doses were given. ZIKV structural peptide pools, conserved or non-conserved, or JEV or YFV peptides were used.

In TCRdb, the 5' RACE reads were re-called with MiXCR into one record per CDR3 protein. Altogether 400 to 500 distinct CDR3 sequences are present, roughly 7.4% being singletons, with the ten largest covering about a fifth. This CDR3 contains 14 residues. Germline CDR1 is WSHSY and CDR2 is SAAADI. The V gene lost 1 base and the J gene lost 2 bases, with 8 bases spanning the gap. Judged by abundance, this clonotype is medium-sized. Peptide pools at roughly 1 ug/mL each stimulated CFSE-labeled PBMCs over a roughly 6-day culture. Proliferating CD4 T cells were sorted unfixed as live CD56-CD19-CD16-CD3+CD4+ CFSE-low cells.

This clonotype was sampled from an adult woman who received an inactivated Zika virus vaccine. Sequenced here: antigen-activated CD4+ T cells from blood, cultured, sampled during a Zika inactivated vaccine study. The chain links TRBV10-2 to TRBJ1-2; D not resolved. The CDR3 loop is CASSEFRQNYGYTF. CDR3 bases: TGCGCCAGCAGTGAGTTTCGGCAGAACTATGGCTACACCTTC.